Included here is one T cell receptor (beta chain) sequence, with context. This entry belongs to a study of T-cell reconstitution after alpha-beta-depleted transplantation in children. It was with unique molecular identifiers that the TCRbeta library was prepared. TCRdb itself ran the PCR reads through MiXCR, one entry per CDR3 protein. This sample has under 350,000 distinct CDR3 sequences, with about a tenth found just once. CDR3 length: 15 amino acids. The germline gives CDR1 KGHSH, CDR2 LQKENI. The V segment lost 3 bases and the J segment 2 bases; nucleotides outside the gene matches: 4. The sample consisted of PBMCs from the stem cell graft donor, taken from the stem cell graft. The sequence came from a human donor who donated a stem cell graft to a child with SCID. This chain uses TRBV18 with TRBJ2-7; 10 nucleotides line up with TRBD2. The CDR3 is CASSPIAGGTYEQYF. The CDR3 nucleotides read TGTGCCAGCTCACCGATAGCGGGGGGCACCTACGAGCAGTACTTC.